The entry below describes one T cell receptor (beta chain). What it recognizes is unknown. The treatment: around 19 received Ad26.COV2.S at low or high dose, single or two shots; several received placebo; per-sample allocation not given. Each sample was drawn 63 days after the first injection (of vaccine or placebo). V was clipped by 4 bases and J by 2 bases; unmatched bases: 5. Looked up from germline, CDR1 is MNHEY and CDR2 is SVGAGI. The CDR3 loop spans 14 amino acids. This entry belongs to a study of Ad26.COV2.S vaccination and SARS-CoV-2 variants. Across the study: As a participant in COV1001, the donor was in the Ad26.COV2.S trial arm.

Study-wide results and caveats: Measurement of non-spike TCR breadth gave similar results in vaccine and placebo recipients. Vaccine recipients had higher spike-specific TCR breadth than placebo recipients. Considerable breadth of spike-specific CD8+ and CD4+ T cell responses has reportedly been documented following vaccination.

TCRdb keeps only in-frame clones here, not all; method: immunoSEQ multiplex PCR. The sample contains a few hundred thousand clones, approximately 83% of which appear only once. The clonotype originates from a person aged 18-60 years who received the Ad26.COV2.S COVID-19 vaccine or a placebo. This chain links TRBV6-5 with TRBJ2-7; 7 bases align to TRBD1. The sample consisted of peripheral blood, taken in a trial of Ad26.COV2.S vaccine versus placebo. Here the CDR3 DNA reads TGTGCCAGCAGTTCCCGACAGGGAACCTACGAGCAGTACTTC. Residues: CASSSRQGTYEQYF.